This T cell receptor beta chain was captured in a study of molecular identifiers for immune sequencing clone quantification. Overall study findings and caveats: Among effectors, clones above 20 RNA copies held over 97% of molecules; among naive cells, under 1%. Jurkat TCR RNA spiked in from one cell (amid more than 850,000 naive cells) was reportedly detectable. Identical barcode-sharing TCR molecules could lead to underestimated sizes for highly expanded clones.

The table lists this clonotype with many counts. The antigen remains unidentified. The CDR3 runs to 15 residues. Trimming left V 1 base short and J 5 bases short, with 15 bases between. CDR1 and CDR2 (germline): SGHKS, YYEKEE (reference sequence). Libraries for naive CD8 T cells, which were made from approximately 20,000 to 1,000,000 sorted cells, drew on 10%, 30% or 50% of the RNA. TCRdb redid the calling of the PCR reads with MiXCR, one entry per CDR3 protein. The sample shows about 68,000 distinct CDR3 sequences, less than 20% of them seen only once. The chain is built from TRBV5-5 and TRBJ2-5; D gene ambiguous. Sequencing input: naive CD8+ T cells from blood, with Jurkat cell RNA spiked in. The sample's subset: FACS-sorted CD8+CD4-CCR7+CD45RA+ naive T cells. This TCR derives from a human donor in good health. Some libraries in this study had Jurkat cell RNA spiked in. This CDR3 is CASSLLPRFSETQYF. The DNA for the CDR3 is TGTGCCAGCAGCTTGCTGCCCAGATTCAGCGAGACCCAGTACTTC.